One and the same sample provided the 6 T cell receptor beta chains below, sequenced in a study of T cell responses to AZD1222 COVID-19 vaccine. The data were produced by immunoSEQ multiplex PCR, yet TCRdb's version contains in-frame clones alone and is incomplete. This table has just under 150,000 clones, about 82% appearing once. The input for sequencing was peripheral blood, taken 28 days after the second AZD1222 dose. The receptors derive from an adult who received the AZD1222 COVID-19 vaccine.

The chain employs TRBV18 and TRBJ2-1, with TRBD1 identical over 8 bases. Germline V gives CDR1 KGHSH, CDR2 LQKENI. Trimming took 0 bases from V and 6 from J; bases not matched to a gene: 1. This CDR3 region has 14 residues. For the CDR3, the DNA is TGTGCCAGCTCACCACCGGGACAGGTCAATGAGCAGTTCTTC. It specifies CASSPPGQVNEQFF.

CDR3 sequence: CAISESATESYEQYF. The DNA for the CDR3 is TGTGCCATCAGTGAGTCAGCGACAGAGTCCTACGAGCAGTACTTC. The chain recombines TRBV10-3 with TRBJ2-7; a weak D match, TRBD1 (5 bases). V was clipped by 0 bases and J by 1 base, with 10 bases between them. CDR3 length: 15 residues. Germline V gene sequence: CDR1 ENHRY, CDR2 SYGVKD.

This clone was observed a handful of times. The chain is built from TRBV7-2 and TRBJ1-6, with a possible D match to TRBD1 (5 bases). The V end lost 5 bases, the J end lost 12 bases, and 17 bases lay between the germline ends. The CDR3 covers 14 residues. Germline CDR1 and CDR2: SGHTA and FQGNSA. The CDR3 DNA sequence: TGTGCCAGCAGCGCCACCGGCAGAGGGGAACCCCTCCACTTT. It yields the protein CASSATGRGEPLHF.

J is TRBJ1-5 and V is TRBV2; D unclear. Germline-derived CDR1 and CDR2 are SNHLY and FYNNEI. The CDR3 has 13 amino acids. V was pared by 4 bases and J by 6 bases, with 10 bases between. The CDR3 here is CASSGPSGQPQHF. The DNA for the CDR3 is TGTGCCAGCAGTGGCCCATCGGGTCAGCCCCAGCATTTT.

V is TRBV7-8 and J is TRBJ1-6; possible D gene TRBD1, 5 bases. Trimming pared 5 bases from V and 14 bases from J, leaving 13 bases between. The length of the CDR3 is 12 residues. Germline CDR1 reads SGHVS; CDR2 reads FQNEAQ. CDR3 bases: TGTGCCAGCAGCCCAGGGCAAGGAACCCTCCACTTT. It specifies CASSPGQGTLHF.

The rearrangement links TRBV12-3 or TRBV12-4 to TRBJ1-1, with D unresolved. V was shortened by 5 bases and J by 1 base, with 8 bases between the two germline ends. The CDR3 totals 13 residues. The DNA for the CDR3 is TGTGCCAGCAGTGGGCGGGCGAACACTGAAGCTTTCTTT. Translation: CASSGRANTEAFF.